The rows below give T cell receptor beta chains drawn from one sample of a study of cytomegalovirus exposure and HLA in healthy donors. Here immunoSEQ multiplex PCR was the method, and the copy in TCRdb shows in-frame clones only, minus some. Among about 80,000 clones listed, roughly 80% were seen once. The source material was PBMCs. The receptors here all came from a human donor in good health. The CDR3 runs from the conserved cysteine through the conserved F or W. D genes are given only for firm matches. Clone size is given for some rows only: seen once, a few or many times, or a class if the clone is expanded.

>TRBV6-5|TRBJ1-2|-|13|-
CASSSRVDYGYTF
TGTGCCAGCAGTTCGAGGGTAGACTATGGCTACACCTTC
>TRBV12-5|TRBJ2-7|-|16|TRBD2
CASGLSRLAAAYEQYF
TGTGCTAGTGGTTTGTCCCGGCTAGCGGCCGCCTACGAGCAGTACTTC
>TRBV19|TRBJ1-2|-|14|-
CASSIEPGAYGYTF
TGTGCCAGTAGTATAGAACCAGGGGCGTATGGCTACACCTTC
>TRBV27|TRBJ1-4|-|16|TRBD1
CASSSQTTGRHEKLFF
TGTGCCAGCAGTTCCCAAACGACAGGGCGCCATGAAAAACTGTTTTTT
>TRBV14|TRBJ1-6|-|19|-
CASSQGTLQGTKGTSPLHF
TGTGCCAGCAGCCAAGGTACCCTACAGGGCACTAAGGGGACTTCACCCCTCCACTTT
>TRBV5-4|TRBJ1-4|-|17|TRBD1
CASSSGGPGQGGEKLFF
TGTGCCAGCAGCTCCGGGGGACCGGGACAGGGTGGTGAAAAACTGTTTTTT
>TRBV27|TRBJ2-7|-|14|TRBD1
CASRWTGASYEQYF
TGTGCCAGCAGGTGGACAGGGGCCTCCTACGAGCAGTACTTC
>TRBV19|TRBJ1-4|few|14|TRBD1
CASNTGGAGEKLFF
TGTGCCAGTAATACAGGGGGCGCCGGTGAAAAACTGTTTTTT
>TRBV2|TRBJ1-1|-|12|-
CASRTGMAEAFF
TGTGCCAGCCGCACAGGGATGGCTGAAGCTTTCTTT
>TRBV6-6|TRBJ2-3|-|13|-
CASSNREGDTQYF
TGTGCCAGCAGTAACAGGGAAGGAGATACGCAGTATTTT
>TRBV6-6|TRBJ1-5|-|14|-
CASSYVRADQPQHF
TGTGCCAGCAGTTACGTCAGGGCGGATCAGCCCCAGCATTTT
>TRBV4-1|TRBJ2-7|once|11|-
CASSDTYEQYF
TGCGCCAGCAGCGACACCTACGAGCAGTACTTC
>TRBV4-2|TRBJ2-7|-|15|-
CASSPQPEGLLVQYF
TGTGCCAGCAGCCCACAACCCGAGGGCCTACTAGTGCAGTACTTC
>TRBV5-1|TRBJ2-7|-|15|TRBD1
CASRSGTGGGGEQYF
TGCGCCAGCAGATCCGGGACAGGAGGTGGCGGCGAGCAGTACTTC
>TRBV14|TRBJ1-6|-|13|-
CASSQHSGSPLHF
TGTGCCAGCAGCCAACACTCGGGTTCACCCCTCCACTTT
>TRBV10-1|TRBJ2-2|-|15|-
CASSDFQGRSGELFF
TGCGCCAGCAGTGATTTTCAGGGTCGGTCCGGGGAGCTGTTTTTT
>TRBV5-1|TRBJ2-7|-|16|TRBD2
CASSTSLAGGLYEQYF
TGCGCCAGCAGCACGAGCCTAGCGGGGGGGCTCTACGAGCAGTACTTC
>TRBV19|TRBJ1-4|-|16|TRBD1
CASSLGTEATNEKLFF
TGTGCCAGTAGTTTGGGGACAGAAGCAACTAATGAAAAACTGTTTTTT
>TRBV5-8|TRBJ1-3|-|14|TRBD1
CASSDRGSGNTIYF
TGTGCCAGCAGCGACAGGGGCTCTGGAAACACCATATATTTT
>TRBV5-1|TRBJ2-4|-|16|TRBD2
CASSLVLAGEGNIQYF
TGCGCCAGCAGCTTGGTCCTAGCGGGGGAGGGAAACATTCAGTACTTC
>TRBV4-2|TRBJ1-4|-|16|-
CASSQVIQGANEKLFF
TGTGCCAGCAGCCAGGTCATACAGGGAGCTAATGAAAAACTGTTTTTT
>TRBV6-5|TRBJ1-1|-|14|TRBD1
CASSSLTGRTEAFF
TGTGCCAGCAGTTCCCTGACAGGGCGGACTGAAGCTTTCTTT
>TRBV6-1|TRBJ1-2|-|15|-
CASSDQRPPFYGYTF
TGTGCCAGCAGTGATCAGAGGCCCCCCTTCTATGGCTACACCTTC
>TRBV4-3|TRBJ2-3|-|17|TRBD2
CASSQDPGLAGTDTQYF
TGCGCCAGCAGCCAAGATCCGGGACTAGCGGGCACAGATACGCAGTATTTT
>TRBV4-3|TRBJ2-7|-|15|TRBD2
CASSQDQQRGYEQYF
TGCGCCAGCAGCCAAGATCAGCAGCGGGGGTACGAGCAGTACTTC
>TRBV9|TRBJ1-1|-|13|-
CASSVSVNTEAFF
TGTGCCAGCAGCGTTAGCGTGAACACTGAAGCTTTCTTT
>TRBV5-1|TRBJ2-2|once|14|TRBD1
CASSPTGWGGELFF
TGCGCCAGCAGCCCGACAGGGTGGGGCGGGGAGCTGTTTTTT